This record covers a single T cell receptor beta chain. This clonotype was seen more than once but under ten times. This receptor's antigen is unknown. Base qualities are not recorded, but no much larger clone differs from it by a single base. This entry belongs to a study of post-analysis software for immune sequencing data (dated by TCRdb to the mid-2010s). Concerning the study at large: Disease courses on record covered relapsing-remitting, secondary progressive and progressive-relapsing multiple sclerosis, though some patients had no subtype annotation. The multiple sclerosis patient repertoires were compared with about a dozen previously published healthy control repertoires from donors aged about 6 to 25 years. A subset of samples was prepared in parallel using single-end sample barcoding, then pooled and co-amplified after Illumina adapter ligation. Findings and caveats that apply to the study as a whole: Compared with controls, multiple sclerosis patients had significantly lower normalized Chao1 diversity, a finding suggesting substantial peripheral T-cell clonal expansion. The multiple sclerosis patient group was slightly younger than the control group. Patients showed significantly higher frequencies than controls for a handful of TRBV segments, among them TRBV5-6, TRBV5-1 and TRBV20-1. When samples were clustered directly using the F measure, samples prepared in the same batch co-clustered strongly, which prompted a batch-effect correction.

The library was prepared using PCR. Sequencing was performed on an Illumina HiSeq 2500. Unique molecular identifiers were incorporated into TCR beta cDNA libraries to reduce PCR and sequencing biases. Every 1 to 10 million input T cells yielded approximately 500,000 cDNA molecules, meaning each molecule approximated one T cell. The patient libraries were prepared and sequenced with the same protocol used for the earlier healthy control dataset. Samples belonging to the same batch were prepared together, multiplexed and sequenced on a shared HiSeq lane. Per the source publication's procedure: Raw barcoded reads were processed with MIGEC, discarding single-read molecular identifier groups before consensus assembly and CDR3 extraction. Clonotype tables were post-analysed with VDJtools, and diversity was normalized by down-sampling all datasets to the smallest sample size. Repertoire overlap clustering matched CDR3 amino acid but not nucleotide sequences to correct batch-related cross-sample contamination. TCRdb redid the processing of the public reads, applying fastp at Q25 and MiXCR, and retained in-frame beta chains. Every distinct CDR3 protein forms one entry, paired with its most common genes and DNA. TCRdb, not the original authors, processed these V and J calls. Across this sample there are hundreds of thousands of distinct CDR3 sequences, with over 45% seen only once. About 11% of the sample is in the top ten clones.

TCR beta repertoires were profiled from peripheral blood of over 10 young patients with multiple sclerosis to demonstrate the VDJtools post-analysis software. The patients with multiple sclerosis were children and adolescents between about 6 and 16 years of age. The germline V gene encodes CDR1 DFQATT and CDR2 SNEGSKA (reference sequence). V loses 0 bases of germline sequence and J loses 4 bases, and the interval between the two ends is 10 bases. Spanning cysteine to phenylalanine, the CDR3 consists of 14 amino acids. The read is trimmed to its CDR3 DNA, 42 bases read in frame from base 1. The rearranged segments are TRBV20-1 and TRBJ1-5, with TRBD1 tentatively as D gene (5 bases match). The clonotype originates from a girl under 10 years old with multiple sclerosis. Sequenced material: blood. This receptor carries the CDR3 CSARDLRENQPQHF. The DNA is TGCAGTGCTAGAGATCTCAGGGAAAATCAGCCCCAGCATTTT.